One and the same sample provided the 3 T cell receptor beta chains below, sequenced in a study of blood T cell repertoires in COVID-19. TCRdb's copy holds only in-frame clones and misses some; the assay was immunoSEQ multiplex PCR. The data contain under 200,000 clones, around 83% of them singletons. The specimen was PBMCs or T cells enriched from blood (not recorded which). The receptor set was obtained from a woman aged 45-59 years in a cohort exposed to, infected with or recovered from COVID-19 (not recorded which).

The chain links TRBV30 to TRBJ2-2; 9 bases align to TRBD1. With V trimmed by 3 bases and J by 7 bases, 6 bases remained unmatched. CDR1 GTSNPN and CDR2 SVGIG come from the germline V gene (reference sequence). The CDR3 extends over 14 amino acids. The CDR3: CAWRQTGGGGELFF. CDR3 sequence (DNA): TGTGCCTGGAGGCAGACAGGGGGGGGCGGGGAGCTGTTTTTT.

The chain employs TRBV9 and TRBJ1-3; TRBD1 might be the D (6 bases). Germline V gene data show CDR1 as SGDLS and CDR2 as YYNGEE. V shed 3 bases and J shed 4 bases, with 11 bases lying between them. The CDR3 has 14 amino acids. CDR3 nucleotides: TGTGCCAGCAGCGCCGGGACACAGGGAAACACCATATATTTT. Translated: CASSAGTQGNTIYF.

The CDR3 nucleotides are TGTGCCAGCAGCGTAGTAGAAGGCAGGGGCTATGGCTACACCTTC. Its protein product is CASSVVEGRGYGYTF. J is TRBJ1-2 and V is TRBV9; tentatively, D is TRBD1 (6 bases). Germline CDR1 SGDLS, CDR2 YYNGEE. V was clipped by 0 bases and J by 4 bases, with 13 bases between them. This CDR3 comprises 15 residues.